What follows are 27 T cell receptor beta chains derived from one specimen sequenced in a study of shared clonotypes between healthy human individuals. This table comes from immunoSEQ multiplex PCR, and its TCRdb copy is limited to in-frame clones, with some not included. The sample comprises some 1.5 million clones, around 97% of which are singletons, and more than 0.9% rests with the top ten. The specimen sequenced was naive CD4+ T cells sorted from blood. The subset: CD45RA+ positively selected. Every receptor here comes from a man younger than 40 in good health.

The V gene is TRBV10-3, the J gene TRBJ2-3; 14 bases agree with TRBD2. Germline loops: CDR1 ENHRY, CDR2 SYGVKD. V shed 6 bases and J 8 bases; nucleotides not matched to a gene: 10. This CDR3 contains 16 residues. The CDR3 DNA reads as TGTGCCATCAGCCCCGGGACTAGCGGGGGTTTAGGTACGCAGTATTTT. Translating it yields CAISPGTSGGLGTQYF.

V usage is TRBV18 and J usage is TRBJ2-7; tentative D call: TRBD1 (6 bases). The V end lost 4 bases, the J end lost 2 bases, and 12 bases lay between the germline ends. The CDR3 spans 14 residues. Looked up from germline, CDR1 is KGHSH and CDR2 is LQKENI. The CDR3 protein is CASSRTDNTYEQYF. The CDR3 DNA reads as TGTGCCAGCTCACGGACAGATAACACCTACGAGCAGTACTTC.

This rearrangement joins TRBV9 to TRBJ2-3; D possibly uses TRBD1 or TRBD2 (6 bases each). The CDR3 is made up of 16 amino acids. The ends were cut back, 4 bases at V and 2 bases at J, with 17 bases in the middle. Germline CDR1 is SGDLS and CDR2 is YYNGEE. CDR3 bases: TGTGCCAGCAGCTCTCTTCCCGGGGGACACACAGATACGCAGTATTTT. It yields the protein CASSSLPGGHTDTQYF.

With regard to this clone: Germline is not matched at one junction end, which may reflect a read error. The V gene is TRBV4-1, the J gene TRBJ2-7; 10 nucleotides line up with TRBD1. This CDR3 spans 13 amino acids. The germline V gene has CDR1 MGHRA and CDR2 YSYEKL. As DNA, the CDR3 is TGCGCCAGCAGCCAATTCCAAGGGACAGGGGTTCTCTTC. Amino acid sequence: CASSQFQGTGVLF.

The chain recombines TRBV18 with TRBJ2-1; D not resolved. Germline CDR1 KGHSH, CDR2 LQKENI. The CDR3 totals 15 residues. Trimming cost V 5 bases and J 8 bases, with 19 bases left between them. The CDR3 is CASSSSSGPPDEQFF. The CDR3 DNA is TGTGCCAGCTCATCAAGCTCTGGACCCCCGGATGAGCAGTTCTTC. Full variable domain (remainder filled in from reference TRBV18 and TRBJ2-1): NAGVMQNPRHLVRRRGQEARLRCSPMKGHSHVYWYRQLPEEGLKFMVYLQKENIIDESGMPKERFSAEFPKEGPSILRIQQVVRGDSAAYFCASSSSSGPPDEQFFGPGTRLTVL.

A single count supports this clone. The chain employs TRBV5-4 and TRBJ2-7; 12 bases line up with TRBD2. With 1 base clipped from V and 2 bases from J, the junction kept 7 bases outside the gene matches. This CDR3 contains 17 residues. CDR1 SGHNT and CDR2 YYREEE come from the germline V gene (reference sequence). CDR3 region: CASSLSLAGGVTYEQYF. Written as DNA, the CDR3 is TGTGCCAGCAGCTTGTCACTAGCGGGAGGAGTAACCTACGAGCAGTACTTC.

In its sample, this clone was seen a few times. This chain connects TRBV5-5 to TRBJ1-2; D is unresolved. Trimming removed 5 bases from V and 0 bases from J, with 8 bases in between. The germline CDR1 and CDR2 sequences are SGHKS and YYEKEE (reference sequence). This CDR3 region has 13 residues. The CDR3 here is CASRPTPNYGYTF. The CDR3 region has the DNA TGTGCCAGCAGGCCCACCCCTAACTATGGCTACACCTTC.

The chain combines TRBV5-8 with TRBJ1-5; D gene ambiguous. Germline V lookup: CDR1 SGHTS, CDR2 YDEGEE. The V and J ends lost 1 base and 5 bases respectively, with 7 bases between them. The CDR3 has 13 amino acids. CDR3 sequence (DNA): TGTGCCAGCAGCTTGTGGGAGGATCAGCCCCAGCATTTT. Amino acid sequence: CASSLWEDQPQHF.

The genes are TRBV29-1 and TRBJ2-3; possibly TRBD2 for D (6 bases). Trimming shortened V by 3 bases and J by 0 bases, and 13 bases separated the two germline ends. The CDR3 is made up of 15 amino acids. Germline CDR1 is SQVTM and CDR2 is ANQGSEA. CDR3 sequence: CSVEQAGTSTDTQYF. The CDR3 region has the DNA TGCAGCGTTGAGCAGGCCGGGACTAGCACAGATACGCAGTATTTT.

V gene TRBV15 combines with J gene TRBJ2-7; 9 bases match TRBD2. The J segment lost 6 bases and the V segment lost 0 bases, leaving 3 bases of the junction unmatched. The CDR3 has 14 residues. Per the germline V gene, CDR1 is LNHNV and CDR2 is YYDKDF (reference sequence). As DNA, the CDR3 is TGTGCCACCAGCAGAGATCTAGCGGGAATCGAGCAGTACTTC. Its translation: CATSRDLAGIEQYF.

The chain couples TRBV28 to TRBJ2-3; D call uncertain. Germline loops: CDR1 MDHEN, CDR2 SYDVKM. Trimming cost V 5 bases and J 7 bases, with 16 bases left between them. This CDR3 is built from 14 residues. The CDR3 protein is CASSPDRQPYTQYF. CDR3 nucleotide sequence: TGTGCCAGCAGTCCGGACCGTCAACCTTATACGCAGTATTTT.

The CDR3 loop is CASSQDSYEQYF. The CDR3, as DNA: TGCGCCAGCAGCCAGGACAGCTACGAGCAGTACTTC. V and J are TRBV5-1 and TRBJ2-7, with D possibly TRBD1 on 6 matching bases. CDR3 length equals 12 residues. Trimming removed 4 bases from V and 3 bases from J, with 8 bases in between. CDR1 and CDR2 (germline): SGHRS, YFSETQ.

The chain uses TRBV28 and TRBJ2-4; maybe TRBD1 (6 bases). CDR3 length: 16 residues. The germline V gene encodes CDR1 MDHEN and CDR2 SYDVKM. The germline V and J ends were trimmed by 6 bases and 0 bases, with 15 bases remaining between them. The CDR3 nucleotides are TGTGCCAGCAGCTCACAGGGCCACTTAGCCAAAAACATTCAGTACTTC. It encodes CASSSQGHLAKNIQYF.

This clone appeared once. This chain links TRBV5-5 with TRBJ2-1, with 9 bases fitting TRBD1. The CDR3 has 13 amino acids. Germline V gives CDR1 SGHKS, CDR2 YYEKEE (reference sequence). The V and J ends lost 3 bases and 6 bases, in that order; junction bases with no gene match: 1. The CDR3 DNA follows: TGTGCCAGCAGCTCGGACAGGGGCAATGAGCAGTTCTTC. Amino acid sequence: CASSSDRGNEQFF.

The CDR3 sequence is CATREGQGIQPQHF. Written as DNA, the CDR3 is TGTGCCACCAGGGAGGGACAGGGAATTCAGCCCCAGCATTTT. The chain recombines TRBV15 with TRBJ1-5, with 9 bases identical to TRBD1. From germline, CDR1 is LNHNV and CDR2 YYDKDF (reference sequence). The CDR3 sequence is 14 residues long. The V segment lost 6 bases and the J segment 6 bases; nucleotides outside the gene matches: 6. The whole variable domain, filled in from reference TRBV15 and TRBJ1-5, reads DAMVIQNPRYQVTQFGKPVTLSCSQTLNHNVMYWYQQKSSQAPKLLFHYYDKDFNNEADTPDNFQSRRPNTSFCFLDIRSPGLGDTAMYLCATREGQGIQPQHFGDGTRLSIL.

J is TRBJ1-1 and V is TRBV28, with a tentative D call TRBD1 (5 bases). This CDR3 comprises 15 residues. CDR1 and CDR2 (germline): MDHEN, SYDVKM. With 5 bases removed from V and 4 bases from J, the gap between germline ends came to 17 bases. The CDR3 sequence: CASSPPRDGVTEAFF. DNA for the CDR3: TGTGCCAGCAGTCCCCCGCGGGACGGGGTCACTGAAGCTTTCTTT.

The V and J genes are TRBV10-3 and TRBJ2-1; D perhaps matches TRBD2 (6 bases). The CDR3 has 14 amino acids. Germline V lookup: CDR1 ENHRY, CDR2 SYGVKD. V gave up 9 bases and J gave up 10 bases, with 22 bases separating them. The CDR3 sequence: CAIKASEQNPEQFF. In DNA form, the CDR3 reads TGTGCCATAAAAGCTAGCGAACAAAATCCCGAGCAGTTCTTC.

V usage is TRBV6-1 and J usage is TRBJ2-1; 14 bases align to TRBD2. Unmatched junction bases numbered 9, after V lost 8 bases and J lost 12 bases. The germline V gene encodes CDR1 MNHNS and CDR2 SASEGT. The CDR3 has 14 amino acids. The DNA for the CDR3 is TGTGCCAGCCTACTGACTAGCGGGAGGGCCGGGCAGTTCTTC. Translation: CASLLTSGRAGQFF.

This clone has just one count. CDR3 sequence: CASSDSLDTQYF. Written as DNA, the CDR3 is TGCGCCAGCAGCGACAGCTTAGATACGCAGTATTTT. The J gene is TRBJ2-3, the V gene TRBV5-1, with D perhaps matching TRBD1 (5 bases). Germline V gene lookup returns CDR1 SGHRS and CDR2 YFSETQ. V was cut by 4 bases and J by 5 bases, with 8 bases left in between. The CDR3 is made up of 12 amino acids.

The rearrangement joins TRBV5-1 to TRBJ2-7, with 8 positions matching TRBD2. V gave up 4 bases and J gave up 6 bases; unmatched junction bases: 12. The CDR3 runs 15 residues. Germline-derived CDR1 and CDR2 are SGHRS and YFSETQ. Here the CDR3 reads CASSLRPGLVREQYF. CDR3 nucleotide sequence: TGCGCCAGCAGCCTCCGGCCGGGACTAGTTCGCGAGCAGTACTTC.

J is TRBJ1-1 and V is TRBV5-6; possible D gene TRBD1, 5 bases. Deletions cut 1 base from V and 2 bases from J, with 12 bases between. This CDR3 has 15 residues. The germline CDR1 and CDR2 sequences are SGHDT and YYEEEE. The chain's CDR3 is CASSLLTGGNTEAFF. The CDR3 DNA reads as TGTGCCAGCAGCTTGTTGACCGGGGGTAACACTGAAGCTTTCTTT.

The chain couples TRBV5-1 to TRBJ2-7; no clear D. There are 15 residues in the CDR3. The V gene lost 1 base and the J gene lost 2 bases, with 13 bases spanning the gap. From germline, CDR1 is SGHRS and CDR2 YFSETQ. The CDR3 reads CASSLSTGLTYEQYF. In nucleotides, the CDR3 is TGCGCCAGCAGCTTGTCAACGGGCCTAACCTACGAGCAGTACTTC. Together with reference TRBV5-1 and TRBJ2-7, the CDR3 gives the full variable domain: KAGVTQTPRYLIKTRGQQVTLSCSPISGHRSVSWYQQTPGQGLQFLFEYFSETQRNKGNFPGRFSGRQFSNSRSEMNVSTLELGDSALYLCASSLSTGLTYEQYFGPGTRLTVT.

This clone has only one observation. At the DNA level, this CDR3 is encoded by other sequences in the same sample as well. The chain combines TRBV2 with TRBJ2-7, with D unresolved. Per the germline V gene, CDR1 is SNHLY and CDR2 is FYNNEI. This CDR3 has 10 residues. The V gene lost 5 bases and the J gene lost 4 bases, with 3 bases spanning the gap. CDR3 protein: CASSLYEQYF. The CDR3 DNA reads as TGTGCCAGCAGTCTTTACGAGCAGTACTTC.

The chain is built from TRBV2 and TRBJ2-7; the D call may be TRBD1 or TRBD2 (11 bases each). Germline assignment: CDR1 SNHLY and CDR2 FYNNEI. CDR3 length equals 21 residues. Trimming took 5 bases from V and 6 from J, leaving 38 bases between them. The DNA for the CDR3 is TGTGCCAGCAGTCGCCGGGACAGGGGGGGGAGGCTAGCGGGAGGAAGGCCCGAGCAGTACTTC. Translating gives CASSRRDRGGRLAGGRPEQYF.

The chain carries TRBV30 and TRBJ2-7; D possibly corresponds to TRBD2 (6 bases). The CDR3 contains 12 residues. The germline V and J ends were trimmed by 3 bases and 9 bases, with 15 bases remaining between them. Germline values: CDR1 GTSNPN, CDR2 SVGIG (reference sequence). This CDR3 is CAWSRRTTRQYF. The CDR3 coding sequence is TGTGCCTGGAGCCGACGGACTACGAGGCAGTACTTC.

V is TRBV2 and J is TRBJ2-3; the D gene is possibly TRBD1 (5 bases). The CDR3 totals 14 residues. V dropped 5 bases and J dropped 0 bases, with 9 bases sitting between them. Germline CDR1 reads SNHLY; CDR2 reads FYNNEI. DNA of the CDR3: TGTGCCAGCAGTTTGACAGAGAGCACAGATACGCAGTATTTT. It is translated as CASSLTESTDTQYF. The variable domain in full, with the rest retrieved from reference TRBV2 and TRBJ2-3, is EPEVTQTPSHQVTQMGQEVILRCVPISNHLYFYWYRQILGQKVEFLVSFYNNEISEKSEIFDDQFSVERPDGSNFTLKIRSTKLEDSAMYFCASSLTESTDTQYFGPGTRLTVL.

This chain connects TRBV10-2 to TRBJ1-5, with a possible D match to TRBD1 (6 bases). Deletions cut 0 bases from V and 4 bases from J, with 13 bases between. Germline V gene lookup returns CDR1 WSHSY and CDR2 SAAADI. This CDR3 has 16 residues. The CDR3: CASSESRGRGNQPQHF. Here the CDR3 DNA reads TGCGCCAGCAGTGAGTCACGGGGGCGAGGTAATCAGCCCCAGCATTTT.